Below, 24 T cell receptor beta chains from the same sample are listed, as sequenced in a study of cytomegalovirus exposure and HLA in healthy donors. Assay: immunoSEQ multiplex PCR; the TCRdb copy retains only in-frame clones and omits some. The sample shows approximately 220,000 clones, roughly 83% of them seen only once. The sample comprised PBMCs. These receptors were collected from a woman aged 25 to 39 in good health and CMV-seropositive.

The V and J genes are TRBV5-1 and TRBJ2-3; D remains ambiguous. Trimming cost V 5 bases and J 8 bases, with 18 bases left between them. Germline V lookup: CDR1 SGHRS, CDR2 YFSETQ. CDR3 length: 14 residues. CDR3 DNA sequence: TGCGCCAGCAGTTATACCCTTGACGGCGGTACGCAGTATTTT. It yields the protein CASSYTLDGGTQYF. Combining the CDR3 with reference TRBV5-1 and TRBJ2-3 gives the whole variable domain KAGVTQTPRYLIKTRGQQVTLSCSPISGHRSVSWYQQTPGQGLQFLFEYFSETQRNKGNFPGRFSGRQFSNSRSEMNVSTLELGDSALYLCASSYTLDGGTQYFGPGTRLTVL.

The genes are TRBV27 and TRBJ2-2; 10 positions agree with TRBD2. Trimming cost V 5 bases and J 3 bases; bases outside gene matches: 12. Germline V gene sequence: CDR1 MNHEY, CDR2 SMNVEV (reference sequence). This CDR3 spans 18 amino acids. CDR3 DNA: TGTGCCAGCAGTACTTTAGGAATAGCGGGAGGCCACACCGGGGAGCTGTTTTTT. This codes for CASSTLGIAGGHTGELFF.

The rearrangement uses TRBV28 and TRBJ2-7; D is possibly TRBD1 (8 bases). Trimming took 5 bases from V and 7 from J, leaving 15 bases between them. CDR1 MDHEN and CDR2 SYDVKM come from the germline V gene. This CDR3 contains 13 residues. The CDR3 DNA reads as TGTGCCAGCAGTCTAGGACAGGGAGGGGAGCAGTACTTC. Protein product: CASSLGQGGEQYF.

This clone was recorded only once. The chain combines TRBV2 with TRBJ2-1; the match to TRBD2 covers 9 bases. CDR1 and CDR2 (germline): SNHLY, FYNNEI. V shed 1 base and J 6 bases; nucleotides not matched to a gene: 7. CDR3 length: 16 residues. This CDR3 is CASSEGIAGVANEQFF. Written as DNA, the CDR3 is TGTGCCAGCAGTGAAGGGATAGCGGGAGTAGCCAATGAGCAGTTCTTC.

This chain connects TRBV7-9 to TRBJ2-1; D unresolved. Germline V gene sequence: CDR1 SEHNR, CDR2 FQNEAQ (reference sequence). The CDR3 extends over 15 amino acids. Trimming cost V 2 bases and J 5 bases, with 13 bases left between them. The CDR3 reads CASSLNSPEDNEQFF. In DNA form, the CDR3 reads TGTGCCAGCAGCTTAAACTCCCCCGAAGACAATGAGCAGTTCTTC.

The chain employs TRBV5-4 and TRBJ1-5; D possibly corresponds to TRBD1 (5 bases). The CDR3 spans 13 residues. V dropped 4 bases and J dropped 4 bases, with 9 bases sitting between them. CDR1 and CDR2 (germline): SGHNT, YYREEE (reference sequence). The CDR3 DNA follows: TGTGCCAGCAGCGCGGGACGGAATCAGCCCCAGCATTTT. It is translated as CASSAGRNQPQHF.

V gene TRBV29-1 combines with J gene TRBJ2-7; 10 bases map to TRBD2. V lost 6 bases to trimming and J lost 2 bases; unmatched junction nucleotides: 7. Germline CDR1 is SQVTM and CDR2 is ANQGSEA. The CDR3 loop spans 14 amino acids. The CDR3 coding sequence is TGCAGCGTGAGAGGACTAGCGGAGCCCTACGAGCAGTACTTC. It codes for CSVRGLAEPYEQYF.

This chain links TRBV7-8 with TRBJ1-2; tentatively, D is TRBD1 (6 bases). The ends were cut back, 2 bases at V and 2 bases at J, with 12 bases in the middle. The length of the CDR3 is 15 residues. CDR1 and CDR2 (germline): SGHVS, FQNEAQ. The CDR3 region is CASSLPGGQNYGYTF. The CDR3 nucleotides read TGTGCCAGCAGCTTACCCGGTGGACAGAACTATGGCTACACCTTC. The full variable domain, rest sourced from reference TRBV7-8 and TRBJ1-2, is GAGVSQSPRYKVAKRGQDVALRCDPISGHVSLFWYQQALGQGPEFLTYFQNEAQLDKSGLPSDRFFAERPEGSVSTLKIQRTQQEDSAVYLCASSLPGGQNYGYTFGSGTRLTVV.

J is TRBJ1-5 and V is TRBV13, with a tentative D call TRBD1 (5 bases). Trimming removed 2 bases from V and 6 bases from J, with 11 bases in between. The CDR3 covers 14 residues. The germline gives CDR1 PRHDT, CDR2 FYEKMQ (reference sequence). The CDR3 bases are TGTGCCAGCAGCTTAAGGGGTTCGGGTCAGCCCCAGCATTTT. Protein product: CASSLRGSGQPQHF.

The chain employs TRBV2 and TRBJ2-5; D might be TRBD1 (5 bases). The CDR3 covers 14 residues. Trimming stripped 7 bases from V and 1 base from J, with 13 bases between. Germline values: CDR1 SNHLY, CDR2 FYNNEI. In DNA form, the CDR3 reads TGTGCCAGCACGACATCCAGGGCCCAAGAGACCCAGTACTTC. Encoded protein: CASTTSRAQETQYF.

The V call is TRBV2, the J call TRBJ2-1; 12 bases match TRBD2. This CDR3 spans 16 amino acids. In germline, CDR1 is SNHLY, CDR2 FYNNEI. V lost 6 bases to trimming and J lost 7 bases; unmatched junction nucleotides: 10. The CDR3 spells CASRLTGLAGRNEQFF. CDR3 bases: TGTGCCAGCAGATTGACGGGACTAGCGGGCAGGAATGAGCAGTTCTTC.

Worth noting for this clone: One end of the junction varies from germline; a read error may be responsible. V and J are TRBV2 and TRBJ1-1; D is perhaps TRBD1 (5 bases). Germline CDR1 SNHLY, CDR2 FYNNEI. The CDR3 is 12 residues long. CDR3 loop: CATSDRNTEAFF. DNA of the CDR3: TGTGCCACCAGTGACAGGAACACTGAAGCTTTCTTT.

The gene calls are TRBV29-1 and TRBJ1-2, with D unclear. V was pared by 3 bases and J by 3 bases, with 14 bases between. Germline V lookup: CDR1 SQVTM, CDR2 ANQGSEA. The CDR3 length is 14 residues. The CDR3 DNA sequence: TGCAGCGTTGACCCCGGCCGTGACCACTATGGCTACACCTTC. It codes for CSVDPGRDHYGYTF.

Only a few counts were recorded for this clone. In nucleotides, the CDR3 is TGTGCCTGGAGTCCCAACTATGGCTACACCTTC. Amino acid sequence: CAWSPNYGYTF. This chain links TRBV30 with TRBJ1-2; D remains ambiguous. Trimming stripped 2 bases from V and 2 bases from J, with 3 bases between. The germline V gene has CDR1 GTSNPN and CDR2 SVGIG (reference sequence). CDR3 length equals 11 residues.

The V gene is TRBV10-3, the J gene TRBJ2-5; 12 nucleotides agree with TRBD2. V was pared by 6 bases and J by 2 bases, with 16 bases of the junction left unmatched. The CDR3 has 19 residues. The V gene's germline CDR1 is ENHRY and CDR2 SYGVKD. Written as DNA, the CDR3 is TGTGCCATCAGCCCGAACTATTACGGGACTAGCGGGTCGCAAGAGACCCAGTACTTC. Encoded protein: CAISPNYYGTSGSQETQYF.

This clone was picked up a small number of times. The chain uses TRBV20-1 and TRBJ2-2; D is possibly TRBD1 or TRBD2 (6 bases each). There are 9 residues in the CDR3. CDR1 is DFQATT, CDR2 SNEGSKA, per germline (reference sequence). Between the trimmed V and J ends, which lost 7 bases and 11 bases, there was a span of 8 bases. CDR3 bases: TGCAGTGGGGGGGCAGAGCTGTTTTTT. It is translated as CSGGAELFF.

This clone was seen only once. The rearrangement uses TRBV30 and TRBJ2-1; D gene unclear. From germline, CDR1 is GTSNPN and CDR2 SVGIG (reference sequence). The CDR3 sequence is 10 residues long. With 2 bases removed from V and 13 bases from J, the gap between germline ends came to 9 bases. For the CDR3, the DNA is TGTGCCTGGAGTCACCAACCCCAGTTCTTC. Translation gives CAWSHQPQFF. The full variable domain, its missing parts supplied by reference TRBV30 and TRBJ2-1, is SQTIHQWPATLVQPVGSPLSLECTVEGTSNPNLYWYRQAAGRGLQLLFYSVGIGQISSEVPQNLSASRPQDRQFILSSKKLLLSDSGFYLCAWSHQPQFFGPGTRLTVL.

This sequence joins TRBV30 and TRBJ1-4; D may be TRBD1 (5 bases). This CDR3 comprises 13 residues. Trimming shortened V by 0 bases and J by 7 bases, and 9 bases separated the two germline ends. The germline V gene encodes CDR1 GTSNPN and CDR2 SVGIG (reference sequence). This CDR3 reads CAWSVGDREKLFF. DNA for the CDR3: TGTGCCTGGAGTGTGGGGGATCGTGAAAAACTGTTTTTT.

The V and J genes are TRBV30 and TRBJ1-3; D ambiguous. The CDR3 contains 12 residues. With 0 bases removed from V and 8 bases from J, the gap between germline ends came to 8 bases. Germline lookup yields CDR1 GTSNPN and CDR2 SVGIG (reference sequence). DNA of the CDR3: TGTGCCTGGAGTGTTTTGGAAGACACCATATATTTT. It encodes CAWSVLEDTIYF.

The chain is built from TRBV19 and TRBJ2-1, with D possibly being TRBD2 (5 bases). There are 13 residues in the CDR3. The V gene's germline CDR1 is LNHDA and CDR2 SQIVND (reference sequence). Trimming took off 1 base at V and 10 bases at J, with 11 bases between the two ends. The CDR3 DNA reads TGTGCCAGTAGTATAGGCTGGTCGGGGGAGCAGTTCTTC. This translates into CASSIGWSGEQFF.

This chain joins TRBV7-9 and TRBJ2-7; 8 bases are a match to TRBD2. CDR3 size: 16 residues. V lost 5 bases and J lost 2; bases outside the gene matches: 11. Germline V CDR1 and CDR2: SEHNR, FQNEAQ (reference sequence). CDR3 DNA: TGTGCCAGCAGCGTCGGTAGCGGGACCCGAACCTACGAGCAGTACTTC. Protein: CASSVGSGTRTYEQYF.

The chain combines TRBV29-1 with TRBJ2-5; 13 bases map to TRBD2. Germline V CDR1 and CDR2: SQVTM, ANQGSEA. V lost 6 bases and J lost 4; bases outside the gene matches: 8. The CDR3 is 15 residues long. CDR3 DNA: TGCAGCGTGGGCTCCACTAGCGGGAGGGGAGAGACCCAGTACTTC. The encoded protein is CSVGSTSGRGETQYF.

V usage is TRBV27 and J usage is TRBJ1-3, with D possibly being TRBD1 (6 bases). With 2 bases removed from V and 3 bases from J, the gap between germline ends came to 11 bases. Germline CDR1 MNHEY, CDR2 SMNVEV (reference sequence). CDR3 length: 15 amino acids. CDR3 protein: CASSLEGGIGNTIYF. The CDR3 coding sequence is TGTGCCAGCAGTTTAGAGGGGGGAATTGGAAACACCATATATTTT.

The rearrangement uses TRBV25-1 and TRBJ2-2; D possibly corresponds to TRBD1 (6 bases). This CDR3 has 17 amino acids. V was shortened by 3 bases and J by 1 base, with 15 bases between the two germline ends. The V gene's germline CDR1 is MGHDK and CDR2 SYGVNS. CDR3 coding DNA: TGTGCCAGCAGTGATGTTCTTGTACAGGGGAACACCGGGGAGCTGTTTTTT. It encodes CASSDVLVQGNTGELFF.